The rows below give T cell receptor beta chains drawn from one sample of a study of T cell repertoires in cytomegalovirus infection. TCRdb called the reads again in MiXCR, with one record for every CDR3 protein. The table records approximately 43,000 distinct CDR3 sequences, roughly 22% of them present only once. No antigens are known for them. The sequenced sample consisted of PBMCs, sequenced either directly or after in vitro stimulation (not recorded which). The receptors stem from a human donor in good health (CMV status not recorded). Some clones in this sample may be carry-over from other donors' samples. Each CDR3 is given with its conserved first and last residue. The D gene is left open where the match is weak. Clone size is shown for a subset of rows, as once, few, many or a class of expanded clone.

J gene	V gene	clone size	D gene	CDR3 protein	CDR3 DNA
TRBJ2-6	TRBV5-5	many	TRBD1	CASSLDRAGANVLTF	TGTGCCAGCAGCCTCGACAGGGCCGGGGCCAACGTCCTGACTTTC
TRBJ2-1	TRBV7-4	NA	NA	CASSLAGLNEQFF	TGTGCCAGCAGCTTAGCCGGTCTTAATGAGCAGTTCTTC
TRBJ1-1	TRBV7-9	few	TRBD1	CASSFTGTANTEAFF	TGTGCCAGCAGCTTCACCGGGACAGCGAACACTGAAGCTTTCTTT
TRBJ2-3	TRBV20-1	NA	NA	CSARVDFLGTDTQYF	TGCAGTGCTAGAGTGGACTTTTTAGGCACAGATACGCAGTATTTT
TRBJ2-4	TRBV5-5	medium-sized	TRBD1	CASIHDVRDRGWEGAKNIQYF	TGTGCCAGCATCCACGACGTCCGAGACAGGGGGTGGGAGGGGGCCAAAAACATTCAGTACTTC
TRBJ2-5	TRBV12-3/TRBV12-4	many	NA	CASKGRWHQETQYF	TGTGCCAGCAAGGGGAGATGGCACCAAGAGACCCAGTACTTC
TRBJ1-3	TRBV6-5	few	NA	CASSSGLPSGNTIYF	TGTGCCAGCAGTTCAGGACTGCCCTCTGGAAACACCATATATTTT
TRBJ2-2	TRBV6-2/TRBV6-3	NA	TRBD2	CASSYSAGGETGELFF	TGTGCCAGCAGTTACTCCGCGGGAGGCGAAACCGGGGAGCTGTTTTTT
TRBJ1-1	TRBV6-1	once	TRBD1	CASSVLDRDTEAFF	TGTGCCAGCAGTGTGTTGGACAGGGACACTGAAGCTTTCTTT
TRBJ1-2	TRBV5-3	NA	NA	CASSRGKANYGYTF	TGTGCCAGCAGCAGGGGCAAAGCTAACTATGGCTACACCTTC
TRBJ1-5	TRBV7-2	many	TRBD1	CASSLSRTGMSNQPQHF	TGTGCCAGCAGCTTATCGAGGACAGGGATGAGCAATCAGCCCCAGCATTTT
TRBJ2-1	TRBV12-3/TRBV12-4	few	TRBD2	CASSFSGRAVHEQFF	TGTGCCAGCAGTTTTAGCGGGAGGGCCGTCCATGAGCAGTTCTTC
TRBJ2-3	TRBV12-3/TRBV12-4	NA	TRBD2	CASSPGLIRYF	TGTGCCAGCAGTCCGGGACTAATAAGGTATTTT
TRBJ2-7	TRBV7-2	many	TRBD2	CASSLRASGSGYEQYF	TGTGCCAGCAGCTTAAGGGCTAGCGGGAGCGGGTACGAGCAGTACTTC
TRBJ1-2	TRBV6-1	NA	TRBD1	CASSPGQGTSYGYTF	TGTGCCAGCAGTCCCGGACAGGGAACCTCCTATGGCTACACCTTC
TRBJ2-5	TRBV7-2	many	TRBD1	CASSLQGAVETQYF	TGTGCCAGCAGCTTACAGGGGGCGGTCGAGACCCAGTACTTC
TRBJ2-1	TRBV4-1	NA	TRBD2	CASSQDTAGVFPASYNEQFF	TGCGCCAGCAGCCAAGATACTGCGGGAGTGTTCCCCGCGTCCTACAATGAGCAGTTCTTC
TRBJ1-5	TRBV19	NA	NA	CASNGFSNQPQHF	TGTGCCAGCAACGGGTTTAGCAATCAGCCCCAGCATTTT
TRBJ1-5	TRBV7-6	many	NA	CASSNRPGNQPQHF	TGTGCCAGCAGCAACAGACCCGGCAATCAGCCCCAGCATTTT
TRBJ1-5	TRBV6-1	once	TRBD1	CASLQGTGDQPQHF	TGTGCCAGTTTACAGGGGACAGGCGATCAGCCCCAGCATTTT
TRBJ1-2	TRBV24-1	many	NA	CATPGHRTFFRYGYTF	TGTGCCACCCCGGGGCACAGGACGTTCTTTCGCTATGGCTACACCTTC
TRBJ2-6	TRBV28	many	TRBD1	CASRPLFRGWANVLTF	TGTGCCAGCAGACCCCTCTTCAGGGGGTGGGCCAACGTCCTGACTTTC
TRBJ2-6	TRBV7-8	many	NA	CASSLLVRAGANVLTF	TGTGCCAGCAGCTTACTCGTCCGGGCTGGGGCCAACGTCCTGACTTTC
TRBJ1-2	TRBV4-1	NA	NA	CASSQSHSYGYTF	TGCGCCAGCAGCCAATCGCACAGCTATGGCTACACCTTC
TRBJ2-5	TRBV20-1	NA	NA	CSAILVGGTSQETQYF	TGCAGTGCTATCCTGGTCGGGGGCACATCTCAAGAGACCCAGTACTTC
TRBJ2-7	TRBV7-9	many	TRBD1	CASSFAGTDYEQYF	TGTGCCAGCAGCTTCGCAGGGACAGACTACGAGCAGTACTTC
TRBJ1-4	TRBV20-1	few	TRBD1	CSAGDRGREKLFF	TGCAGTGCTGGGGACAGGGGGCGCGAAAAACTGTTTTTT
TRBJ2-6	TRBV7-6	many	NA	CASSHIFSGANVLTF	TGTGCCAGCAGCCACATATTCTCTGGGGCCAACGTCCTGACTTTC
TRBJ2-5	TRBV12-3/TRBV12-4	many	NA	CASSPGATGETQYF	TGTGCCAGCAGCCCGGGCGCCACGGGGGAGACCCAGTACTTC
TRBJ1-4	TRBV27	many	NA	CASSPKATNEKLFF	TGTGCCAGCAGTCCGAAAGCAACTAATGAAAAACTGTTTTTT
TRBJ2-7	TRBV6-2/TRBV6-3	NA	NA	CASRAGGDEQYF	TGTGCCAGCCGGGCCGGTGGCGACGAGCAGTACTTC
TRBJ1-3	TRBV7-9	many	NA	CASSFEGAGNTIYF	TGTGCCAGCAGCTTCGAGGGGGCTGGAAACACCATATATTTT
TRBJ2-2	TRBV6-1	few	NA	CASRLDRNTGELFF	TGTGCCAGCAGACTAGACAGAAACACCGGGGAGCTGTTTTTT
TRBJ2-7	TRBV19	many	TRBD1	CASSIVGQGPYEQYF	TGTGCCAGTAGTATAGTGGGACAGGGACCCTACGAGCAGTACTTC
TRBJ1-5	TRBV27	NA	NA	CASSLVGGNQPQHF	TGTGCCAGCAGTTTAGTAGGGGGCAATCAGCCCCAGCATTTT
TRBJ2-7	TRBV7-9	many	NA	CASSSTSPGPDSYEQYF	TGTGCCAGCAGCTCTACTTCCCCGGGACCCGACTCCTACGAGCAGTACTTC
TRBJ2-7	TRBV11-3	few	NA	CASSSDSSYEQYF	TGTGCCAGCAGCTCGGACAGCTCCTACGAGCAGTACTTC
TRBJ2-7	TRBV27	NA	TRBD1	CASSFRGGGYEQYF	TGTGCCAGCAGTTTTCGAGGGGGCGGTTACGAGCAGTACTTC
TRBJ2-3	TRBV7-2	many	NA	CASSYRDKADTQYF	TGTGCCAGCAGCTACCGGGACAAAGCAGATACGCAGTATTTT
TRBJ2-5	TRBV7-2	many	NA	CASSPPGQTQYF	TGTGCCAGCAGTCCACCCGGGCAAACCCAGTACTTC
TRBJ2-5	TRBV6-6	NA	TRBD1	CASSYSDRGQAYQETQYF	TGTGCCAGCAGTTACTCCGATAGGGGACAGGCGTACCAAGAGACCCAGTACTTC
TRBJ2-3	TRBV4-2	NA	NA	CASSPQGPADTQYF	TGTGCCAGCAGCCCTCAAGGTCCAGCAGATACGCAGTATTTT
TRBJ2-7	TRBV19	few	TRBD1	CASSWGQGYEQYF	TGTGCCAGTTCCTGGGGACAGGGCTACGAGCAGTACTTC
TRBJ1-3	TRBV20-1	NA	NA	CSASHLSGNTIYF	TGCAGTGCTAGTCACCTCTCTGGAAACACCATATATTTT
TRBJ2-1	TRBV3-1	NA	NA	CASSSSRVDYNEQFF	TGTGCCAGCAGCTCCAGCCGGGTAGATTACAATGAGCAGTTCTTC
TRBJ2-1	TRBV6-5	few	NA	CASSWGPNNEQFF	TGTGCCAGCAGTTGGGGACCTAACAATGAGCAGTTCTTC
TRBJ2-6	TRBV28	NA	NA	CASQISGANVLTF	TGTGCCAGTCAGATCTCTGGGGCCAACGTCCTGACTTTC
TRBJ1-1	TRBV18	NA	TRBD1	CASSKGQGAAEAFF	TGTGCCAGCTCAAAAGGACAGGGGGCCGCTGAAGCTTTCTTT
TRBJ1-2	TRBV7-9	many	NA	CASSPLVAGNYGYTF	TGTGCCAGCAGCCCCTTGGTGGCAGGGAACTATGGCTACACCTTC
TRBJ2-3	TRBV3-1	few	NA	CASSDRDSGDTQYF	TGTGCCAGCAGCGACCGGGACTCGGGGGATACGCAGTATTTT
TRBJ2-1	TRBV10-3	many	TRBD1	CAISGGQLNEQFF	TGTGCCATCAGTGGGGGACAGCTCAATGAGCAGTTCTTC
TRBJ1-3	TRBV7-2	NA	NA	CASSLVGGALSGNTIYF	TGTGCCAGCAGCTTAGTTGGGGGGGCGCTCTCTGGAAACACCATATATTTT
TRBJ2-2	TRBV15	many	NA	CATSRDPYGELFF	TGTGCCACCAGCAGAGATCCATACGGGGAGCTGTTTTTT
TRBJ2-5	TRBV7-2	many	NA	CASSSPAETQYF	TGTGCCAGCAGCTCGCCGGCGGAGACCCAGTACTTC
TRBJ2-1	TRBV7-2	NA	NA	CASSFQGSSYNEQFF	TGTGCCAGCAGCTTCCAGGGGAGCTCCTACAATGAGCAGTTCTTC
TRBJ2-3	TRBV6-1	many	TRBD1	CASVPGTGDTDTQYF	TGTGCCAGCGTGCCCGGGACAGGGGACACAGATACGCAGTATTTT
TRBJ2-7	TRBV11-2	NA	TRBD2	CASSSSGRPPEGSYEQYF	TGTGCCAGCAGCTCTAGCGGGAGGCCCCCCGAAGGGTCCTACGAGCAGTACTTC
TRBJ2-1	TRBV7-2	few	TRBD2	CASSREASGHNEQFF	TGTGCCAGCAGCCGAGAGGCTAGCGGGCACAATGAGCAGTTCTTC
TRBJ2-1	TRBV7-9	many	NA	CASSLRMGYENNEQFF	TGTGCCAGCAGCTTACGGATGGGATACGAAAACAATGAGCAGTTCTTC
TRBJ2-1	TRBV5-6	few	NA	CASSLSLALGEFF	TGTGCCAGCAGCTTGAGTCTAGCCCTCGGGGAGTTCTTC